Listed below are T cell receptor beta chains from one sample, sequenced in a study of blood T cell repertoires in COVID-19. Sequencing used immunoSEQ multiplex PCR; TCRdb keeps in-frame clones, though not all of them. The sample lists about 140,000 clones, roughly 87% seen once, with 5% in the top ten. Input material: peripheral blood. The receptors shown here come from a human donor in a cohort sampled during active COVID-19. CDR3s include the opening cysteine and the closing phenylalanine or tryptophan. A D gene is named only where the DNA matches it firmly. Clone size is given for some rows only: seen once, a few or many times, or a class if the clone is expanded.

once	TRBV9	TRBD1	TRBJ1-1	TGTGCCAGCAGCCCTAGACGATTAACAGGGGCGGCGGGCACTGAAGCTTTCTTT	CASSPRRLTGAAGTEAFF
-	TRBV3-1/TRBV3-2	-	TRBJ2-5	TGTGCCAGCAGCCAAGGAACAGGAACCCAGTACTTC	CASSQGTGTQYF
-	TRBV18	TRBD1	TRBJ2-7	TGTGCCAGCTCACCGCTGACAGGGACAATGGGGGAGCAGTACTTC	CASSPLTGTMGEQYF
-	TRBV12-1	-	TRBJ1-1	TGTGCCAGCAGAATTGCGCAGGAGGACCGGAAACTCACTGAAGCTTTCTTT	CASRIAQEDRKLTEAFF
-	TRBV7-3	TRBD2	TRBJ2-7	TGTGCCAGCAGCCCAAGACGGGAGGGCCAGTACGAGCAGTACTTC	CASSPRREGQYEQYF
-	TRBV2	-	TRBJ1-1	TGTGCCAGCAGTGATGAGACAGTGCGGGCTTTCTTT	CASSDETVRAFF
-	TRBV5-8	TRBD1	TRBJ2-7	TGTGCCAGCAGCTTGACAGGGGATTCCTACGAGCAGTACTTC	CASSLTGDSYEQYF
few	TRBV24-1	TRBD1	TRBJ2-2	TGTGCCACCAGTGACCCAGGGGGCGGAGGATGGACCGGGGAGCTGTTTTTT	CATSDPGGGGWTGELFF
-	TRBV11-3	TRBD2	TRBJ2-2	TGTGCCAGCAGCCCACTAGCGGGAGAGGTGAACACCGGGGAGCTGTTTTTT	CASSPLAGEVNTGELFF
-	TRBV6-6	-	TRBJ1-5	TGTGCCAGCAGTTACGACAGTAGCAATCAGCCCCAGCATTTT	CASSYDSSNQPQHF
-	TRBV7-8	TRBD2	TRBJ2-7	TGTGCCAGCAGCGCCCAGCGGGAGATCTCCTACGAGCAGTACTTC	CASSAQREISYEQYF
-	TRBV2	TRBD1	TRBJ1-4	TGTGCCAGCAGCGATTTCGGGGGACAGGGGGTTGAAAAACTGTTTTTT	CASSDFGGQGVEKLFF
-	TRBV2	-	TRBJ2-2	TGTGCCAGCAGTGTCTATACCGGGGAGCTGTTTTTT	CASSVYTGELFF
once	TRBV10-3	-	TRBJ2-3	TGTGCCATCAGTGAGTCAAGCTTAGGGGGGGGCGATACGCAGTATTTT	CAISESSLGGGDTQYF
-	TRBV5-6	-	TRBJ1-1	TGTGCCAGCAGCCCGGCGGGGGGCGGCACTGAAGCTTTCTTT	CASSPAGGGTEAFF
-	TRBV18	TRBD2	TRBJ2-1	TGTGCCAGCTCACCACCGGGAGGGAGGAATGAGCAGTTCTTC	CASSPPGGRNEQFF
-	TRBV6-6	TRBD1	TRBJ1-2	TGTGCCAGCAGTTCGTTAGGGACAGGAGGCCACTACACCTTC	CASSSLGTGGHYTF
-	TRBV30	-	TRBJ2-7	TGTGCCTGGATACCTAGTTATTACGAGCAGTACTTC	CAWIPSYYEQYF
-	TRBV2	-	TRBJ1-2	TGTGCCAGCAGTGAAGGGGGGGGCTATGGCTACACCTTC	CASSEGGGYGYTF
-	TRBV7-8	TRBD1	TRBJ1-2	TGTGCCAGCAGCTCCGGGACAGGGTCATTGAGGGGCTACACCTTC	CASSSGTGSLRGYTF
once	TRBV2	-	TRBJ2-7	TGTGCCAGCAGTGAAGGGGTAGGGGCGGATAACGAGCAGTACTTC	CASSEGVGADNEQYF
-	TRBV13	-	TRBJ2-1	TGTGCCAGCAGCTCACGACTACAGCGGGTCGACAATGAGCAGTTCTTC	CASSSRLQRVDNEQFF
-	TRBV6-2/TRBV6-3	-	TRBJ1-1	TGTGCCAGCAGTTATCGGTTCACTGAAGCTTTCTTT	CASSYRFTEAFF
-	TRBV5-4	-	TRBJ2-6	TGTGCCAGCAGCTTTATAGGCACGCGGTCGGTGGACGTCCTGACTTTC	CASSFIGTRSVDVLTF
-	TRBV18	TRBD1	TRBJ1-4	TGTGCCAGCTCACCACGAGACAGGGGTGGTGAAAAACTGTTTTTT	CASSPRDRGGEKLFF
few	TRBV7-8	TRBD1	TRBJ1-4	TGTGCCAGCAGCCGGTCCGGGACAGGGAACGAAAAACTGTTTTTT	CASSRSGTGNEKLFF
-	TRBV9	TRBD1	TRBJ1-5	TGTGCCAGCAGCGCGCTTGGGTTCGGACAGGACAATGGCAATCAGCCCCAGCATTTT	CASSALGFGQDNGNQPQHF
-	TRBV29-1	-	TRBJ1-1	TGCAGCGTTGAATCCCAGGGGAACACTGAAGCTTTCTTT	CSVESQGNTEAFF
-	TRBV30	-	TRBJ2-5	TGTGCCTGGAGTGGGGTCACTAGCTCTCAAGAGACCCAGTACTTC	CAWSGVTSSQETQYF
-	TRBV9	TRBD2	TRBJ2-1	TGTGCCAGCAGCGGACTGCTAGCGGGGAGTGACAATGAGCAGTTCTTC	CASSGLLAGSDNEQFF